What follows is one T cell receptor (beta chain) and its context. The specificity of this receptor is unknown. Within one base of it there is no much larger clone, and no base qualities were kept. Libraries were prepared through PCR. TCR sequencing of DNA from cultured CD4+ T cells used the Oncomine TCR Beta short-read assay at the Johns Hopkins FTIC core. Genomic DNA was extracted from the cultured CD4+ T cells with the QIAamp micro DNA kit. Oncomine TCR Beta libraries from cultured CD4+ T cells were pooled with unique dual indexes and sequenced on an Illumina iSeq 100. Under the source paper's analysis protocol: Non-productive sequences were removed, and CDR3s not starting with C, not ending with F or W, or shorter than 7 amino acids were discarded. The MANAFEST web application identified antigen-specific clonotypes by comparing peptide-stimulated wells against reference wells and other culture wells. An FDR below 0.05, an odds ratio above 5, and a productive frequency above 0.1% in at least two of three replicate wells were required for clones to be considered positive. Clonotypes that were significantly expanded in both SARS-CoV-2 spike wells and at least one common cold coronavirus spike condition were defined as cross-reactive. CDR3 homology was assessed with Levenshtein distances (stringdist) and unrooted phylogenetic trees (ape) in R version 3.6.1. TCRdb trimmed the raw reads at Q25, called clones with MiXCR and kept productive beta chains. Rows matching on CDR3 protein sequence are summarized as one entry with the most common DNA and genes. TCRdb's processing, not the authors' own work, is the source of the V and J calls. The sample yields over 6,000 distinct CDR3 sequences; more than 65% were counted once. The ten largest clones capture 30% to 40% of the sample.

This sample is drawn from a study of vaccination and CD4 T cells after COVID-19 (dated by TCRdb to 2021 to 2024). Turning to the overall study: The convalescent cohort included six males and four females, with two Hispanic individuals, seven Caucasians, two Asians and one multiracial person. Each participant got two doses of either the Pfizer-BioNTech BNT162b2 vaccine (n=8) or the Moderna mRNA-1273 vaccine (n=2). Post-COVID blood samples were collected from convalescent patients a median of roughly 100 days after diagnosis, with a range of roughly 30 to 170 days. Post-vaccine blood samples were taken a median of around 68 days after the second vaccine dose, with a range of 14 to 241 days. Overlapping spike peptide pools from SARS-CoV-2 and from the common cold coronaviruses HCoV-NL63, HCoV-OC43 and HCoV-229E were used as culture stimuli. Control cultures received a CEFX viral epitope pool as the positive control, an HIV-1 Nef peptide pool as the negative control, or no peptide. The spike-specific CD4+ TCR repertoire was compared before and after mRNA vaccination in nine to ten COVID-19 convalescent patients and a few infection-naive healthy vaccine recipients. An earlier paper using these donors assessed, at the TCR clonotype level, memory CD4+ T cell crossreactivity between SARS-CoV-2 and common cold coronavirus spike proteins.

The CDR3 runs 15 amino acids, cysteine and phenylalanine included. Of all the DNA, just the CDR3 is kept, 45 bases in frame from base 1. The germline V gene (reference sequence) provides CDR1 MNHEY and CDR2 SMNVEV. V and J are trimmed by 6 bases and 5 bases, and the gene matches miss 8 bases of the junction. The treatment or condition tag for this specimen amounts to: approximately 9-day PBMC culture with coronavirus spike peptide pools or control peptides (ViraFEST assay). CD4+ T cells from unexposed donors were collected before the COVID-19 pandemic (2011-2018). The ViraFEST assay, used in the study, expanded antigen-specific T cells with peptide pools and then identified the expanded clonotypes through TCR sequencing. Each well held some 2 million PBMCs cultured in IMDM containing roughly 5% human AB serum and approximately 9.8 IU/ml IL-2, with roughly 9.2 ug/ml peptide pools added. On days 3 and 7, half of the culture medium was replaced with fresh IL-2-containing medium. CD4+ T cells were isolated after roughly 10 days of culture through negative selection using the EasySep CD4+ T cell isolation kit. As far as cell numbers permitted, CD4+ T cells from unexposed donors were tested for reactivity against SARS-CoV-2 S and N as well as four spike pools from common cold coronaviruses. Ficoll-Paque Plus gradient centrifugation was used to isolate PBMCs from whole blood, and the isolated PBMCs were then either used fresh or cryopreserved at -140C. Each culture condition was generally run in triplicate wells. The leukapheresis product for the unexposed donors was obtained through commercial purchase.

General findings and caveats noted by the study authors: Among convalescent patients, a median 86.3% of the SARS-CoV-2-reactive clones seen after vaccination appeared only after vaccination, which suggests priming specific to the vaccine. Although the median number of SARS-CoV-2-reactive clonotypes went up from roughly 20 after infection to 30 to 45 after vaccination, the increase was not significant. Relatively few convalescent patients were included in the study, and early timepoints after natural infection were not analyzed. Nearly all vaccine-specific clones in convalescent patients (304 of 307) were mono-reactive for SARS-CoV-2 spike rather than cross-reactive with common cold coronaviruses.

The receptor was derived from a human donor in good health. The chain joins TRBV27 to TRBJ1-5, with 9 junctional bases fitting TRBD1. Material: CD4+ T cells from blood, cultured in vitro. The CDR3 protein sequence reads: CASRPDRGVDQPQHF. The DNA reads TGTGCCAGCAGACCCGACAGGGGGGTCGATCAGCCCCAGCATTTT.